The 21 T cell receptor beta chains in this list originate from one sample, sequenced in a study of blood T cell repertoires in COVID-19. Produced via immunoSEQ multiplex PCR; TCRdb's table is partial and in-frame only. This table has more than 100,000 clones, about 90% appearing once. Sequencing was carried out using peripheral blood. The receptors stem from a human donor in a cohort sampled during active COVID-19.

V usage is TRBV28 and J usage is TRBJ2-2; tentative D call: TRBD2 (7 bases). Trimming stripped 11 bases from V and 3 bases from J, with 13 bases between. Germline V gene lookup returns CDR1 MDHEN and CDR2 SYDVKM. This CDR3 is built from 13 residues. CDR3 sequence: CALGRGDTGELFF. The CDR3 DNA reads TGTGCCTTGGGGAGGGGGGACACCGGGGAGCTGTTTTTT.

The chain employs TRBV14 and TRBJ1-1, with D tentatively TRBD1 (6 bases). CDR1 is SGHDN and CDR2 is FVKESK in the germline V gene. The length of the CDR3 is 17 residues. Trimming stripped 3 bases from V and 2 bases from J, with 19 bases between. The CDR3 DNA is TGTGCCAGCAGCCACAGGGGTGTATTGGATCCTAACACTGAAGCTTTCTTT. Amino acids: CASSHRGVLDPNTEAFF.

The rearrangement links TRBV19 to TRBJ2-1; 7 positions match TRBD2. The germline CDR1 and CDR2 sequences are LNHDA and SQIVND (reference sequence). J was trimmed by 2 bases and V by 5 bases; bases with no gene match: 6. CDR3 length: 15 residues. CDR3 DNA: TGTGCCAGTAGTGTGCCCGGGACTACCTACAATGAGCAGTTCTTC. Translating it yields CASSVPGTTYNEQFF.

The chain couples TRBV6-6 to TRBJ2-7, with a possible D match to TRBD2 (5 bases). The CDR3 totals 14 residues. Trimming pared 2 bases from V and 13 bases from J, leaving 21 bases between. Per germline, CDR1 MNHNY and CDR2 SVGAGI (reference sequence). CDR3 sequence: CASSYGTREDWPYF. CDR3 bases: TGTGCCAGCAGTTACGGTACAAGAGAGGACTGGCCTTACTTC.

The chain joins TRBV29-1 to TRBJ2-7, with D possibly being TRBD1 (5 bases). The V end lost 5 bases, the J end lost 8 bases, and 16 bases lay between the germline ends. CDR3 length: 12 amino acids. Germline V gene sequence: CDR1 SQVTM, CDR2 ANQGSEA. The CDR3 sequence: CSVQRGQRQQYF. CDR3 DNA sequence: TGCAGCGTTCAAAGGGGCCAGAGACAGCAGTACTTC.

DNA of the CDR3: TGCGCCAGCAGTCCCGACACCCAACTAGCGGGAGAGGAAGAGACCCAGTACTTC. Amino acid sequence: CASSPDTQLAGEEETQYF. The rearrangement joins TRBV4-1 to TRBJ2-5; 11 nucleotides align to TRBD2. This CDR3 is built from 18 residues. Germline values: CDR1 MGHRA, CDR2 YSYEKL. Germline trimming cut 6 bases from V and 3 bases from J; bases unmatched to any gene: 15.

The J gene is TRBJ2-3, the V gene TRBV14; D gene uncertain. There are 16 residues in the CDR3. The germline CDR1 and CDR2 sequences are SGHDN and FVKESK. Trimming left V 0 bases short and J 2 bases short, with 12 bases between. The CDR3 protein is CASSQEYGRVTDTQYF. CDR3 in DNA: TGTGCCAGCAGCCAAGAATACGGTCGTGTCACAGATACGCAGTATTTT.

CDR3 protein: CASSANRDRRNTIYF. CDR3 nucleotide sequence: TGTGCCAGCAGCGCGAACCGGGACAGGCGAAACACCATATATTTT. The gene calls are TRBV7-2 and TRBJ1-3; TRBD1 agrees at 8 bases. The germline V gene has CDR1 SGHTA and CDR2 FQGNSA. This CDR3 is 15 amino acids long. The ends lost 5 bases at V and 5 bases at J; junction bases unmatched: 8.

This clone was counted once. The junction departs from germline at one end; a sequencing error may be responsible. The chain links TRBV27 to TRBJ2-7; TRBD2 matches at 7 bases. Per germline, CDR1 MNHEY and CDR2 SMNVEV (reference sequence). The CDR3 sequence is 15 residues long. The CDR3 sequence is CASRTPGLLSSEQYF. In DNA form, the CDR3 reads TGTGCCAGCAGGACCCCGGGACTACTGTCCTCCGAGCAGTACTTC.

The V call is TRBV9, the J call TRBJ2-5; D is unresolved. Looked up from germline, CDR1 is SGDLS and CDR2 is YYNGEE. V was clipped by 4 bases and J by 2 bases, with 12 bases between them. This CDR3 is built from 14 residues. CDR3 sequence (DNA): TGTGCCAGCAGCACCCCAGCGCAGCAAGAGACCCAGTACTTC. It encodes CASSTPAQQETQYF.

V usage is TRBV18 and J usage is TRBJ2-7, with 9 nucleotides matching TRBD1. The germline V gene encodes CDR1 KGHSH and CDR2 LQKENI. Trimming cost V 3 bases and J 4 bases; bases outside gene matches: 13. The CDR3 is 17 amino acids. CDR3 amino acids: CASSPLETGTGLYEQYF. For the CDR3, the DNA is TGTGCCAGCTCACCGCTGGAGACCGGGACAGGGCTTTACGAGCAGTACTTC.

The chain is built from TRBV29-1 and TRBJ2-3, with TRBD2 identical over 9 bases. CDR1 SQVTM and CDR2 ANQGSEA come from the germline V gene. J lost 8 bases, V lost 7 bases, and 10 bases had no gene match. This CDR3 contains 13 residues. CDR3 protein: CSGHIPLAGTQYF. The CDR3 coding sequence is TGCAGCGGCCATATCCCACTAGCGGGTACGCAGTATTTT.

The rearrangement uses TRBV30 and TRBJ1-4, with TRBD1 identical over 10 bases. The CDR3 is made up of 15 amino acids. CDR1 is GTSNPN, CDR2 SVGIG, per germline (reference sequence). J gave up 8 bases and V 3 bases, and 9 bases lay outside the gene matches. CDR3 sequence: CAWSLPTGGKEKLFF. CDR3 nucleotide sequence: TGTGCCTGGAGCCTCCCGACAGGGGGCAAGGAAAAACTGTTTTTT. Complete variable domain (other parts from reference TRBV30 and TRBJ1-4): SQTIHQWPATLVQPVGSPLSLECTVEGTSNPNLYWYRQAAGRGLQLLFYSVGIGQISSEVPQNLSASRPQDRQFILSSKKLLLSDSGFYLCAWSLPTGGKEKLFFGSGTQLSVL.

The chain joins TRBV6-2 or TRBV6-3 to TRBJ2-5; tentatively, D is TRBD2 (5 bases). CDR1 and CDR2 (germline): MNHEY, SVGEGT. This CDR3 is built from 14 residues. V lost 2 bases and J lost 2, with 9 bases in between. DNA of the CDR3: TGTGCCAGCAGTTACGCCCGGGATCAAGAGACCCAGTACTTC. Translating it yields CASSYARDQETQYF.

The chain recombines TRBV6-1 with TRBJ2-5; 9 positions match TRBD2. The CDR3 totals 15 residues. CDR1 is MNHNS, CDR2 SASEGT, per germline. Trimming took 3 bases from V and 1 from J; bases not matched to a gene: 3. The DNA of the CDR3 is TGTGCCAGCAGTGAGTCGACTAGCGGCCAAGAGACCCAGTACTTC. As protein: CASSESTSGQETQYF.

V and J are TRBV12-3 or TRBV12-4 and TRBJ1-5; D is uncertain. Trimming stripped 4 bases from V and 4 bases from J, with 5 bases between. The CDR3 has 12 residues. CDR3 in amino acids: CASSWANQPQHF. DNA for the CDR3: TGTGCCAGCAGTTGGGCGAATCAGCCCCAGCATTTT.

The rearrangement joins TRBV19 to TRBJ2-5, with 10 positions matching TRBD1. The CDR3 loop spans 14 amino acids. The V gene end was trimmed by 4 bases and the J gene end by 4 bases; junction bases not matched to a gene: 3. Germline assignment: CDR1 LNHDA and CDR2 SQIVND (reference sequence). DNA of the CDR3: TGTGCCAGTAGTACGGACAGGGGGTCAGAGACCCAGTACTTC. Its translation: CASSTDRGSETQYF.

V gene TRBV27 combines with J gene TRBJ1-2, with D tentatively TRBD1 (6 bases). Per germline, CDR1 MNHEY and CDR2 SMNVEV (reference sequence). Trimming took 10 bases from V and 0 from J, leaving 27 bases between them. This CDR3 spans 18 amino acids. The CDR3 DNA reads TGTGCCACCCACAACCGGGGGGGGCTTTTCGATCCTAACTATGGCTACACCTTC. It codes for CATHNRGGLFDPNYGYTF.

The CDR3 spells CASSQGGITEAFF. CDR3 DNA sequence: TGCGCCAGCAGCCAAGGAGGGATTACTGAAGCTTTCTTT. The rearrangement uses TRBV4-3 and TRBJ1-1; D is unclear. CDR3 length equals 13 residues. CDR1 is LGHNA and CDR2 is YSLEER in the germline V gene. V was cut by 1 base and J by 5 bases, with 8 bases left in between.

The rearrangement uses TRBV6-6 and TRBJ1-2; D gene uncertain. The CDR3 extends over 13 amino acids. CDR1 is MNHNY and CDR2 is SVGAGI in the germline V gene (reference sequence). V gave up 4 bases and J gave up 5 bases, with 11 bases separating them. The CDR3 DNA is TGTGCCAGCAGTTCAGGCCTTTTGTATGGCTACACCTTC. Its translation is CASSSGLLYGYTF.

The V call is TRBV5-1, the J call TRBJ1-3, with D tentatively TRBD1 (5 bases). The CDR3 runs 14 residues. Germline lookup yields CDR1 SGHRS and CDR2 YFSETQ. Trimming removed 4 bases at V and 4 bases at J, with 12 bases between. The CDR3 spells CASSLARGGNTIYF. The CDR3 region has the DNA TGCGCCAGCAGCCTCGCCCGGGGGGGAAACACCATATATTTT.